This paragraph reports one T cell receptor beta chain. The germline CDR1 and CDR2 sequences are ENHRY and SYGVKD. The V and J ends lost 0 bases and 2 bases respectively, with 13 bases between them. The CDR3 spans 16 residues. The record originates from a study of shared clonotypes between healthy human individuals. Profiling relied on immunoSEQ multiplex PCR, and the TCRdb table lists in-frame clones only, not all of them. The data show 2 million to 2.5 million clones, roughly 93% seen once. This clonotype was obtained from a man younger than 35 in good health. Some clones in this sample may be carry-over from other donors' samples. Material for sequencing was naive CD4+ T cells from PBMCs. The subset: CD45RA+ positively selected. This chain uses TRBV10-3 with TRBJ1-1, with TRBD1 as a possible D gene (6 bases). The CDR3 loop reads CAISESAVDSNTEAFF. CDR3 bases: TGTGCCATCAGTGAGTCGGCCGTGGACAGTAACACTGAAGCTTTCTTT.